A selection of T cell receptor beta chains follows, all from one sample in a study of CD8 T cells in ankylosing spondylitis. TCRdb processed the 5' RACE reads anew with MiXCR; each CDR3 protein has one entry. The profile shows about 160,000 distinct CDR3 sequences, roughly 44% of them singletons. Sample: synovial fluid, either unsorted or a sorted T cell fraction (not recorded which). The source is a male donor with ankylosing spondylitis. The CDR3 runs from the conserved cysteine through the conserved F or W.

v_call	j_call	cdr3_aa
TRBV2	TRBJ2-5	CASSEGDWETQYF
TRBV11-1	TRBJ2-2	CASSLPTKWTSGDGELFF
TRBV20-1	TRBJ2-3	CSARGVASGSSTDTQYF
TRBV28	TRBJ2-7	CASSFLGLEDYYEQYF
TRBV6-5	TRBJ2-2	CASSYSRQGGNTGELFF
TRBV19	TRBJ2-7	CASSIGQYSYEQYF
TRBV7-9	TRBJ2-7	CASSLGNIWSEQYF
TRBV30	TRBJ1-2	CAWSVDSRYTF
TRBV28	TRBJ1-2	CASSFSAGPNYGYTF
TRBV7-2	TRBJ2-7	CASSLAPRQSYEQYF
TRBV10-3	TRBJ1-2	CAISESFPTGGGYTF
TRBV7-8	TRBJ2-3	CASSLGVRGTDTQYF
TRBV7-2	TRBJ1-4	CASSPHPAPGRGKLFF
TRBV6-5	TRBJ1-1	CASSYWGAYTEAFF
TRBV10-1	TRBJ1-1	CASSEPGWTEAFF
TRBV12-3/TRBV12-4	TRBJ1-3	CASSLAVELGNTIYF
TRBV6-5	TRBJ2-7	CASSYGEAGRYEQYF
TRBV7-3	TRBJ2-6	CASSLQGNSGANVLTF
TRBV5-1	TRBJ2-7	CASSLVPSGTYEQYF
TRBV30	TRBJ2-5	CAWSRLQGYGETQYF
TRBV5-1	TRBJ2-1	CASSLDQNEQFF
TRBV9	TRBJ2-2	CASSAPIDRVLTGELFF
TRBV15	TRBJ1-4	CATSGGDRVSEKLFF
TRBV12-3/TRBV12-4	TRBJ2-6	CASSLAAGGLLPPSGANVLTF
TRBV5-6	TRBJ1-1	CASSLVADTEAFF
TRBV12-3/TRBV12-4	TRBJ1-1	CASSFPNTEAFF
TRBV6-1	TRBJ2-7	CASSELTGGFEQYF
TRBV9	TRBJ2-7	CASSPPRGGSYEQYF
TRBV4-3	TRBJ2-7	CASSQDYPQAFSEQYF
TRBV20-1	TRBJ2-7	CSARTSEDYEQYF
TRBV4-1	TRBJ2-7	CASSQVMGARGTWYEQYF
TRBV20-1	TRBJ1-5	CSALGLLPFSNQPQHF
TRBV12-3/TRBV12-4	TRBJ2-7	CASSLTPFSEGVEQYF
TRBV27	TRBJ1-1	CASSLSLNTEAFF
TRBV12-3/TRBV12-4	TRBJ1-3	CASRPQPYKAVPIYF
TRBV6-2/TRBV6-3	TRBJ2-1	CASRRGQTYNEQFF
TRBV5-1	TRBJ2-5	CASKFPVGPVWDETQYF
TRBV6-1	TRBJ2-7	CASSEIEGGNEQYF
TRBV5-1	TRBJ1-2	CASSLSPDGIYGYTF
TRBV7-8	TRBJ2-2	CASRKKQGPVGELFF
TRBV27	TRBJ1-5	CASAGRRRGQPQHF
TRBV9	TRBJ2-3	CASTYLAPDTQYF
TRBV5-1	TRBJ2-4	CASSLVGSAAPKNIQYF
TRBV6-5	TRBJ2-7	CASSYGKGYEQYF
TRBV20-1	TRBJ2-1	CSAHHRDRGNEQFF